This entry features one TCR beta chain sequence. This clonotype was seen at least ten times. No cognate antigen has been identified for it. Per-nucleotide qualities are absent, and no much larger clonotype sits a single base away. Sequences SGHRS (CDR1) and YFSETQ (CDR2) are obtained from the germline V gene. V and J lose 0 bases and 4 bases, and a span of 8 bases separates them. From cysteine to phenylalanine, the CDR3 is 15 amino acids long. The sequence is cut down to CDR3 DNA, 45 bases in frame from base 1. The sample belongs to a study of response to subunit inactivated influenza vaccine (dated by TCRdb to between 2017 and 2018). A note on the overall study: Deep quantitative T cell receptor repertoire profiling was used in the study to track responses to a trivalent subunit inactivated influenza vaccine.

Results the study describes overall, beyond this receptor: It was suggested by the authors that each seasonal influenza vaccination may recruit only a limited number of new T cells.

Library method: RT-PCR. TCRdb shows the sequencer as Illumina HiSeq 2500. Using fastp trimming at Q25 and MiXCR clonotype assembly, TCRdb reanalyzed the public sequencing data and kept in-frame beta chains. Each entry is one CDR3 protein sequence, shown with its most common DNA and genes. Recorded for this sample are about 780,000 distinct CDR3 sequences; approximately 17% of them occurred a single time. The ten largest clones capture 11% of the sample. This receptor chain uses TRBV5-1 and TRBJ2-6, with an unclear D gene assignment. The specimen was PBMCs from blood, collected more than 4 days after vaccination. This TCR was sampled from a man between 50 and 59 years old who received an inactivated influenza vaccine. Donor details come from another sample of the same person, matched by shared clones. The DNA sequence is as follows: TGCGCCAGCAGCTTGGTACAATCCGGGGCCAACGTCCTGACTTTC. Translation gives CASSLVQSGANVLTF.